This passage covers 5 T cell receptor beta chains from one sample sequenced in a study of blood T cell repertoires in COVID-19. Repertoires were generated with immunoSEQ multiplex PCR, while TCRdb's copy carries only in-frame clones and drops some. The table lists 300,000 to 400,000 clones, around 87% of them singletons. The sample comprised peripheral blood. The source is a woman between 55 and 75 years old with COVID-19, enrolled during active disease.

The chain couples TRBV5-4 to TRBJ1-1, with a possible D match to TRBD1 (5 bases). Trimming stripped 4 bases from V and 1 base from J, with 14 bases between. Germline V gene sequence: CDR1 SGHNT, CDR2 YYREEE (reference sequence). The CDR3 runs 15 residues. The CDR3 protein is CASSPRGGENTEAFF. CDR3 nucleotide sequence: TGTGCCAGCAGCCCCCGGGGGGGGGAGAACACTGAAGCTTTCTTT.

The V call is TRBV7-9, the J call TRBJ2-5, with D perhaps matching TRBD2 (6 bases). The CDR3 contains 15 residues. V was clipped by 4 bases and J by 9 bases, with 21 bases between them. Germline V gives CDR1 SEHNR, CDR2 FQNEAQ (reference sequence). The DNA for the CDR3 is TGTGCCAGCAGCTCAGTCCGGGAGAACGGTGGGTCCCAGTACTTC. Its translation: CASSSVRENGGSQYF.

The chain is built from TRBV6-5 and TRBJ2-2, with 9 bases fitting TRBD1. V dropped 6 bases and J dropped 5; count of bases not matched to a gene: 7. Germline V gives CDR1 MNHEY, CDR2 SVGAGI. The CDR3 spans 15 residues. CDR3 protein: CASSPQGARTGELFF. In DNA, the CDR3 is TGTGCCAGCAGCCCACAGGGGGCGCGGACCGGGGAGCTGTTTTTT.

V and J are TRBV5-1 and TRBJ1-3; 10 bases match TRBD1. The CDR3 is 17 residues long. V lost 3 bases, J lost 2 bases, and 8 bases stayed unmatched. CDR1 and CDR2 from the germline V gene are SGHRS and YFSETQ. The DNA for the CDR3 is TGCGCCAGCAGCTCGTCTTCCGGGACAGGGGCTGGAAACACCATATATTTT. Translating it yields CASSSSSGTGAGNTIYF.

The sample holds one count of this clone. The rearrangement joins TRBV29-1 to TRBJ2-5; 10 nucleotides agree with TRBD1. J lost 4 bases, V lost 7 bases, and 3 bases had no gene match. The CDR3 spans 12 residues. Germline V lookup: CDR1 SQVTM, CDR2 ANQGSEA. CDR3 sequence: CSGQGAPETQYF. The CDR3 coding sequence is TGCAGCGGACAGGGGGCACCAGAGACCCAGTACTTC.